Presented here are 6 T cell receptor beta chains from one specimen sequenced in a study of regulatory T cells in long-lasting Graves disease. Time point specified: newly diagnosed GD, antithyroid drugs for less than 3 months. Generation of the TCR library employed RNA extracted from PBMCs. Relying on iRepertoire HTBI primers and Arm-PCR of CDR3 regions, the team built TCR beta libraries. One entry per CDR3 protein results from TCRdb running MiXCR on the multiplex PCR reads. This repertoire shows over 400,000 distinct CDR3 sequences, 14% found once; its top ten account for approximately 15%. A further study also used this sample, focusing on T cells in Graves' hyperthyroidism and ophthalmopathy.

The sample here was peripheral blood mononuclear cells (PBMCs), taken at new diagnosis, from a patient treated with antithyroid drugs. The receptors originated from a woman aged 45 to 65 with Graves disease.

Worth noting for this clonotype: This could be a read error, since a much larger clone is one nucleotide away. The chain combines TRBV20-1 with TRBJ2-4, with 11 positions matching TRBD2. The germline gives CDR1 DFQATT, CDR2 SNEGSKA (reference sequence). This CDR3 spans 16 amino acids. V shed 6 bases and J 13 bases; nucleotides not matched to a gene: 20. The CDR3 sequence is CSAAGTSGRSYNEQYF. CDR3 DNA sequence: TGCAGTGCAGCAGGGACTAGCGGAAGATCCTACAATGAGCAGTACTTC.

Remarks on this clonotype: A much bigger clone sits one base away, suggesting this may be a read error. The V call is TRBV30, the J call TRBJ2-2; TRBD2 is a possible D gene (6 bases). Germline assignment: CDR1 GTSNPN and CDR2 SVGIG (reference sequence). There are 14 residues in the CDR3. The CDR3 spells CAWSRAGSTRELFF. The CDR3, as DNA: TGTGCCTGGAGTCGGGCGGGGAGCACCCGGGAGCTGTTTTTT.

This clonotype has a count of ten or more. The J gene is TRBJ1-5, the V gene TRBV28; D may be TRBD1 (5 bases). The CDR3 is made up of 15 amino acids. V was shortened by 4 bases and J by 0 bases, with 10 bases between the two germline ends. The germline CDR1 and CDR2 sequences are MDHEN and SYDVKM. DNA for the CDR3: TGTGCCAGCAGTTCGACAGTGAATAGCAATCAGCCCCAGCATTTT. Translated: CASSSTVNSNQPQHF.

This clonotype was detected many times. CDR3 bases: TGCGCCAGCACCTTCCAGGACAGGGCCCATACAGATACGCAGTATTTT. It codes for CASTFQDRAHTDTQYF. The genes are TRBV5-1 and TRBJ2-3; TRBD1 matches 8 bases. The CDR3 is made up of 16 amino acids. Germline CDR1 and CDR2: SGHRS and YFSETQ. The J segment lost 3 bases and the V segment lost 6 bases, leaving 12 bases of the junction unmatched.

This clonotype has at least ten counts. The chain joins TRBV28 to TRBJ2-7; 12 nucleotides align to TRBD1. The germline V gene encodes CDR1 MDHEN and CDR2 SYDVKM. There are 14 residues in the CDR3. Unmatched junction bases numbered 2, after V lost 5 bases and J lost 3 bases. CDR3: CASSRDRGHYEQYF. For the CDR3, the DNA is TGTGCCAGCAGTCGGGACAGGGGGCACTACGAGCAGTACTTC.

This clonotype has a handful of counts. The chain combines TRBV27 with TRBJ2-1; TRBD2 matches 10 bases. The length of the CDR3 is 15 residues. V lost 8 bases and J lost 8; bases outside the gene matches: 12. Looked up from germline, CDR1 is MNHEY and CDR2 is SMNVEV (reference sequence). CDR3 region: CASSRASGSSDEQFF. In nucleotides, the CDR3 is TGTGCCAGCTCCCGCGCTAGCGGGAGTTCTGATGAGCAGTTCTTC.